The 9 T cell receptor beta chains below all came from one sample that was sequenced in a study of OX40 agonist ivuxolimab in advanced cancers. The protocol was immunoSEQ multiplex PCR, while the TCRdb copy is restricted to in-frame clones and leaves out a portion. The table has approximately 79,000 clones, about 93% seen once. This sample comprised CD4+ or CD8+ T cells sorted from blood, obtained in a trial of the OX40 agonist ivuxolimab. The receptors here all came from an adult with an advanced solid tumor such as melanoma, head and neck, liver or kidney cancer.

V usage is TRBV9 and J usage is TRBJ1-4; TRBD1 matches 9 bases. With V trimmed by 4 bases and J by 8 bases, 6 bases remained unmatched. The CDR3 covers 14 residues. Germline assignment: CDR1 SGDLS and CDR2 YYNGEE. CDR3 bases: TGTGCCAGCAGCAAACAGGGGGCGGACGAAAAACTGTTTTTT. It codes for CASSKQGADEKLFF.

The V call is TRBV5-1, the J call TRBJ1-1; D perhaps matches TRBD1 (5 bases). The CDR3 sequence is 14 residues long. The V end was cut by 0 bases, the J end by 2 bases, with 8 bases between. Germline V lookup: CDR1 SGHRS, CDR2 YFSETQ. CDR3 amino acids: CASSLEGYNTEAFF. CDR3 coding DNA: TGCGCCAGCAGCTTGGAGGGGTATAACACTGAAGCTTTCTTT.

The chain joins TRBV7-2 to TRBJ2-3, with TRBD1 as a possible D gene (5 bases). Looked up from germline, CDR1 is SGHTA and CDR2 is FQGNSA. V was shortened by 1 base and J by 2 bases, with 16 bases between the two germline ends. The CDR3 contains 17 residues. This CDR3 reads CASSLGRGRSLTDTQYF. CDR3 sequence (DNA): TGTGCCAGCAGCTTAGGTAGGGGCAGATCCCTCACAGATACGCAGTATTTT. The entire variable domain, with the rest obtained from reference TRBV7-2 and TRBJ2-3, is as follows: GAGVSQSPSNKVTEKGKDVELRCDPISGHTALYWYRQSLGQGLEFLIYFQGNSAPDKSGLPSDRFSAERTGGSVSTLTIQRTQQEDSAVYLCASSLGRGRSLTDTQYFGPGTRLTVL.

V is TRBV9 and J is TRBJ2-3; D tentatively reads TRBD1 or TRBD2 (6 bases each). Trimming left V 7 bases short and J 2 bases short, with 20 bases between. This CDR3 comprises 16 residues. Germline V gene data show CDR1 as SGDLS and CDR2 as YYNGEE. The CDR3 loop reads CASAGGSIAATDTQYF. In DNA, the CDR3 is TGTGCCAGCGCTGGGGGCTCGATAGCGGCCACAGATACGCAGTATTTT.

This sequence joins TRBV7-8 and TRBJ2-1, with TRBD2 matching over 9 bases. Looked up from germline, CDR1 is SGHVS and CDR2 is FQNEAQ. The CDR3 runs 16 residues. The V and J ends lost 6 bases and 8 bases, in that order; junction bases with no gene match: 14. The CDR3 sequence is CASSGRNGGRGYEQFF. The CDR3 DNA sequence: TGTGCCAGCAGTGGTCGAAATGGCGGGAGGGGCTATGAGCAGTTCTTC.

On this clone: One junction end disagrees with the germline gene, perhaps due to a read error. The chain is built from TRBV6-5 and TRBJ1-2; D is unclear. The CDR3 contains 14 residues. The V gene's germline CDR1 is MNHEY and CDR2 SVGAGI. CDR3 bases: TGTGCCAGCAGTTACTCCGCCCCTAAGTATGGCTACACCTTC. Encoded protein: CASSYSAPKYGYTF.

The CDR3 sequence: CASSLTSYEQYF. The CDR3 coding sequence is TGTGCCAGCAGCTTGACCTCCTACGAGCAGTACTTC. The gene calls are TRBV7-9 and TRBJ2-7; no clear D. V shed 3 bases and J shed 0 bases, with 3 bases lying between them. Germline V CDR1 and CDR2: SEHNR, FQNEAQ (reference sequence). The CDR3 consists of 12 residues.

CDR3 DNA: TGTGCCAGAAAACCCCGGGGCGAGGGCTATGGCTACACCTTC. It specifies CARKPRGEGYGYTF. This chain links TRBV2 with TRBJ1-2, with a weak D call TRBD1 (5 bases). The CDR3 spans 14 residues. V dropped 9 bases and J dropped 4 bases, with 18 bases sitting between them. Germline CDR1 is SNHLY and CDR2 is FYNNEI.

V is TRBV6-5 and J is TRBJ2-3; D unresolved. The length of the CDR3 is 13 residues. Germline-derived CDR1 and CDR2 are MNHEY and SVGAGI. V shed 5 bases and J shed 2 bases, with 8 bases lying between them. CDR3 nucleotides: TGTGCCAGCAGTCTGTGGACCACAGATACGCAGTATTTT. This codes for CASSLWTTDTQYF.